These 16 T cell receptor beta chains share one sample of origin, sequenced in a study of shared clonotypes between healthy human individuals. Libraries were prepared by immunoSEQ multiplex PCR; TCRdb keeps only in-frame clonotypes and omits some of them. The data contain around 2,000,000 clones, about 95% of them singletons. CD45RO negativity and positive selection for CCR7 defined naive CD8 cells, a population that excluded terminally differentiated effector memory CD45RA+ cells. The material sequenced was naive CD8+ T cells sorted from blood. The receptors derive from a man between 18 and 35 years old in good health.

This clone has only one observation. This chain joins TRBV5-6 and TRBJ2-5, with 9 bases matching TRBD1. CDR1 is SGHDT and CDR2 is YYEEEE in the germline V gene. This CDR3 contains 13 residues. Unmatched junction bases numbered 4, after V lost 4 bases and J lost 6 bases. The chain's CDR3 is CASSPGQGKTQYF. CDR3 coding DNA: TGTGCCAGCAGCCCAGGACAGGGGAAGACCCAGTACTTC.

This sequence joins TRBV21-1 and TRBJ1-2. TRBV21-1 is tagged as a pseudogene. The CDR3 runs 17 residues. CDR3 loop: CASTISVGGELPYGYTF. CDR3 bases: TGTGCCAGCACCATCTCAGTCGGGGGAGAACTACCGTATGGCTACACCTTC.

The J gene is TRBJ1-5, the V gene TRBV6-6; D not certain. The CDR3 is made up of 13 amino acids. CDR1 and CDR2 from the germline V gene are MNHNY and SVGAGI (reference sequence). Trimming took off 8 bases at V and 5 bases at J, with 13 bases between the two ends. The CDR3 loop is CASFLGLYQPQHF. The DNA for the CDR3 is TGTGCCAGCTTCCTGGGGTTATATCAGCCCCAGCATTTT.

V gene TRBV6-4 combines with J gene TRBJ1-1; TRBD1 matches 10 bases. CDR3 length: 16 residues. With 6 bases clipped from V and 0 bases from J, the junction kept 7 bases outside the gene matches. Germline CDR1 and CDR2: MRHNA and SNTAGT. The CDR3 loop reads CASRLDRGDLNTEAFF. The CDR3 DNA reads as TGTGCCAGCAGGTTGGACAGGGGGGATCTGAACACTGAAGCTTTCTTT.

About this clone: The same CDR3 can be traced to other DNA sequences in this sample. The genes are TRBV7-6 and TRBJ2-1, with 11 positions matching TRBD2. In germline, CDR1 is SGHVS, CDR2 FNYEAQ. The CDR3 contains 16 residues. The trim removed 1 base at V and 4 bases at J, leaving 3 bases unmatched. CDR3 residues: CASSLVGTSGYNEQFF. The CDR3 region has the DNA TGTGCCAGCAGCTTAGTTGGGACTAGCGGATACAATGAGCAGTTCTTC.

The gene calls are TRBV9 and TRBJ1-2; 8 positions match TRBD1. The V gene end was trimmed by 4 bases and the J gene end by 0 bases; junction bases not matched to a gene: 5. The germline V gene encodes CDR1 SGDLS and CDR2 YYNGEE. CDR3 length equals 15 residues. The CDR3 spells CASSSGQGSNYGYTF. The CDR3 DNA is TGTGCCAGCAGCTCCGGACAGGGCTCTAACTATGGCTACACCTTC.

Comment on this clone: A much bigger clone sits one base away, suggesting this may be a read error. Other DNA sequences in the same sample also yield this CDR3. CDR3 DNA sequence: TGTGCCAGCAGCTTAGGCAGCTACGAGCAGTACTTC. Amino acid sequence: CASSLGSYEQYF. The J gene is TRBJ2-7, the V gene TRBV7-9; D is ambiguous. V lost 1 base, J lost 3 bases, and 4 bases lay in between. CDR1 is SEHNR and CDR2 is FQNEAQ in the germline V gene (reference sequence). There are 12 residues in the CDR3.

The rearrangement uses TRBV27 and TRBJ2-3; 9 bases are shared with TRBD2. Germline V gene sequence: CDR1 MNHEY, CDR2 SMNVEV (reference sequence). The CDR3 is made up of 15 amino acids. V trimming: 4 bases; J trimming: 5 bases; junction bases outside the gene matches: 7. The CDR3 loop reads CASSSLAGVVDTQYF. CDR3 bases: TGTGCCAGCAGTTCTTTAGCGGGAGTGGTAGATACGCAGTATTTT.

CDR3 residues: CAWSGGSGPGELFF. As DNA, the CDR3 is TGTGCCTGGAGTGGGGGTAGCGGCCCCGGGGAGCTGTTTTTT. The chain carries TRBV30 and TRBJ2-2, with TRBD2 as a possible D gene (6 bases). This CDR3 is 14 amino acids long. Per the germline V gene, CDR1 is GTSNPN and CDR2 is SVGIG (reference sequence). V dropped 1 base and J dropped 6 bases, with 12 bases sitting between them.

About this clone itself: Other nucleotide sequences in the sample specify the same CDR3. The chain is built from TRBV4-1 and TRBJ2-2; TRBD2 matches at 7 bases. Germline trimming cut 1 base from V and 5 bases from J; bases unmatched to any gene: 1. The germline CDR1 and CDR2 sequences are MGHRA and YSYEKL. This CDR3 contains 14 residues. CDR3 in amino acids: CASSQVGGTGELFF. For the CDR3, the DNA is TGCGCCAGCAGCCAAGTCGGGGGGACCGGGGAGCTGTTTTTT.

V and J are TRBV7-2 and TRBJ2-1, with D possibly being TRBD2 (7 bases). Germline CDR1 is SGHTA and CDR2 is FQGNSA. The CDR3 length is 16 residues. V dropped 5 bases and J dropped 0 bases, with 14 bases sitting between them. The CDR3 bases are TGTGCCAGCAGCACGACAGGCGGGGGCTCCTACAATGAGCAGTTCTTC. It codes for CASSTTGGGSYNEQFF.

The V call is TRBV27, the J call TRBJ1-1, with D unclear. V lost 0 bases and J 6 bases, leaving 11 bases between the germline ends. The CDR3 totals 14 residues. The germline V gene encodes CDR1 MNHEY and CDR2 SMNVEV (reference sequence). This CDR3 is CASSLSGLPPEAFF. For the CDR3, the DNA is TGTGCCAGCAGTTTATCGGGCCTACCCCCTGAAGCTTTCTTT.

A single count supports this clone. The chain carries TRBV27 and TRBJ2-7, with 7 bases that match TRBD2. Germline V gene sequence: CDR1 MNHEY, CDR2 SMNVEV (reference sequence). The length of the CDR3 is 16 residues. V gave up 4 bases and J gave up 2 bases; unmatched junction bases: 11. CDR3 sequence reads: CASSSATSVDPYEQYF. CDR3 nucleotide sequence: TGTGCCAGCAGTTCCGCCACTAGCGTGGACCCCTACGAGCAGTACTTC.

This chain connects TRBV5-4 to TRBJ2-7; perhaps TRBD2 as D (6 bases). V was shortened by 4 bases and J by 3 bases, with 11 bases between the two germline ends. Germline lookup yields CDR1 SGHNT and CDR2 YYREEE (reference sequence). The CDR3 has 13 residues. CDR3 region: CASSTTGGYEQYF. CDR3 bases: TGTGCCAGCAGCACCACCGGGGGCTACGAGCAGTACTTC.

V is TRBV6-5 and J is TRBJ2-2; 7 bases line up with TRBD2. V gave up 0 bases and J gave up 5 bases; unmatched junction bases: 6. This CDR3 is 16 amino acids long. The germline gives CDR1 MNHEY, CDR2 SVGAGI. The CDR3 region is CASSYSAHGGTGELFF. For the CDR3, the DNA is TGTGCCAGCAGTTACTCAGCCCACGGGGGGACCGGGGAGCTGTTTTTT.

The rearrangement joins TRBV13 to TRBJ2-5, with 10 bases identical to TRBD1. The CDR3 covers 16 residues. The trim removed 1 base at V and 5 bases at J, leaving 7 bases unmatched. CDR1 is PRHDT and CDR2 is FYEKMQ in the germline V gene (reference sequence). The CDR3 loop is CASSLAGTGVWETQYF. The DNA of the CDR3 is TGTGCCAGCAGCTTAGCCGGGACAGGGGTGTGGGAGACCCAGTACTTC.